This TCR beta chain was identified in a study of cytomegalovirus exposure and HLA in healthy donors. There are 13 residues in the CDR3. V was clipped by 6 bases and J by 3 bases; unmatched bases: 5. The germline gives CDR1 MNHEY, CDR2 SMNVEV (reference sequence). A multiplex PCR was run with 60 Vbeta primers and 13 Jbeta primers. Sequenced by immunoSEQ multiplex PCR; TCRdb stores in-frame clones only, minus some. The data contain 150,000 to 200,000 clones, roughly 79% of them singletons. What was sequenced was PBMCs. This TCR came from a man aged 35 to 55 in good health and CMV-seronegative. This rearrangement joins TRBV27 to TRBJ2-7; 7 bases align to TRBD1. As DNA, the CDR3 is TGTGCCAGCAGCGATACAGGGGACTACGAGCAGTACTTC. This sequence encodes CASSDTGDYEQYF.